This T cell receptor beta chain was identified during a study of shared clonotypes between healthy human individuals. Across the study: A couple of women and a few men aged 18 to 49 made up the donors. Three plates each covered CD4 naive and memory; CD8 naive two, CD8 memory one. Overall study results and limits: Sampling was confined to blood; repertoires within tissues likely differ.

CD45RO-negative, CCR7-selected cells formed the naive CD8 fraction, which excluded terminally differentiated effector memory CD45RA+ cells. A remark on this clone: The target antigen is unknown.

Data came from immunoSEQ multiplex PCR; TCRdb stores just in-frame clones and leaves some out. The sample contains around 610,000 clones, approximately 96% of which appear only once. This TCR was recovered from a woman between 25 and 40 years old in good health. What was sequenced was naive CD8+ T cells sorted from blood.

The CDR3 DNA follows: TGTGCCAGCAGCTTGGCCGGTGGGTGGGGACAGGGCAAATTTGGGGCCTACCAGTATTTT. Translation: CASSLAGGWGQGKFGAYQYF. The V and J genes are TRBV5-4 and TRBJ2-3, with 9 bases fitting TRBD1. The CDR3 spans 20 residues. The germline V gene has CDR1 SGHNT and CDR2 YYREEE (reference sequence). J was trimmed by 12 bases and V by 0 bases; bases with no gene match: 26.